These 10 T cell receptor beta chains originate from one sample sequenced in a study of T cell repertoires in cytomegalovirus infection. MiXCR, run by TCRdb on the reads, gives a single entry per CDR3 protein. Of roughly 990,000 distinct CDR3 sequences listed, around 29% are singletons. No antigens are known for them. The sample in question was cultured CD8+ T cells from PBMCs, obtained from culture after CMV antigen stimulation. The receptors stem from a human donor in good health (CMV status not recorded). Some clones in this sample may be carry-over from other donors' samples.

The chain has TRBV6-2 or TRBV6-3 and TRBJ1-4; maybe TRBD1 (6 bases). V lost 4 bases to trimming and J lost 0 bases, with 15 bases between them. The CDR3 length is 17 residues. Germline CDR1 and CDR2: MNHEY and SVGEGT. CDR3 loop: CASSSHTGTATNEKLFF. The CDR3 nucleotides are TGTGCCAGCAGTTCCCATACAGGGACCGCAACTAATGAAAAACTGTTTTTT.

In its sample, this clonotype was seen a few times. The chain has TRBV5-5 and TRBJ1-2; D gene ambiguous. This CDR3 has 16 amino acids. The germline V and J ends were trimmed by 4 bases and 5 bases, with 21 bases remaining between them. Per germline, CDR1 SGHKS and CDR2 YYEKEE (reference sequence). For the CDR3, the DNA is TGTGCCAGCAGCCCTGACACCCGCCGACCGTATTATGGCTACACCTTC. This sequence encodes CASSPDTRRPYYGYTF.

This rearrangement joins TRBV6-5 to TRBJ1-2; 8 bases map to TRBD1. J was trimmed by 6 bases and V by 6 bases; bases with no gene match: 9. CDR1 and CDR2 (germline): MNHEY, SVGAGI. This CDR3 has 14 residues. CDR3 region: CASRTKGQGDGYTF. The CDR3 coding sequence is TGTGCCAGCAGAACAAAAGGACAGGGTGATGGCTACACCTTC.

This chain links TRBV6-1 with TRBJ2-7, with D perhaps matching TRBD2 (6 bases). Germline V gene lookup returns CDR1 MNHNS and CDR2 SASEGT. V lost 1 base to trimming and J lost 0 bases, with 10 bases between them. The CDR3 is made up of 15 amino acids. In DNA, the CDR3 is TGTGCCAGCAGTGAAGGTGCAGCGGGCTCCTACGAGCAGTACTTC. Protein: CASSEGAAGSYEQYF.

This clonotype has more than one count but fewer than ten. This chain links TRBV7-9 with TRBJ2-5; TRBD2 matches at 13 bases. V dropped 6 bases and J dropped 3; count of bases not matched to a gene: 4. The CDR3 totals 15 residues. Per the germline V gene, CDR1 is SEHNR and CDR2 is FQNEAQ (reference sequence). CDR3 nucleotides: TGTGCCAGCAGGACCGGGACTAGCGGGGAAGAGACCCAGTACTTC. Translated: CASRTGTSGEETQYF.

The rearrangement joins TRBV25-1 to TRBJ2-7, with D uncertain. The CDR3 contains 13 residues. The V gene's germline CDR1 is MGHDK and CDR2 SYGVNS. V was clipped by 5 bases and J by 6 bases, with 14 bases between them. The CDR3 DNA follows: TGTGCCAGCAGTAACCACCGAGTCAGCGAGCAGTACTTC. Protein: CASSNHRVSEQYF.

In this sample, this clonotype turned up many times. The chain employs TRBV7-9 and TRBJ2-2; D remains ambiguous. Between the trimmed V and J ends, which lost 1 base and 4 bases, there was a span of 7 bases. Germline CDR1 reads SEHNR; CDR2 reads FQNEAQ (reference sequence). The CDR3 extends over 14 amino acids. CDR3 amino acids: CASSLVAPTGELFF. The CDR3 nucleotides read TGTGCCAGCAGCTTAGTGGCACCCACCGGGGAGCTGTTTTTT.

This clonotype was seen a few times. The V call is TRBV10-3, the J call TRBJ1-1, with D perhaps TRBD1 (6 bases). The CDR3 runs to 15 residues. The V end lost 4 bases, the J end lost 0 bases, and 12 bases lay between the germline ends. Germline assignment: CDR1 ENHRY and CDR2 SYGVKD. CDR3 sequence: CAISGGHIMNTEAFF. As DNA, the CDR3 is TGTGCCATCAGTGGGGGACACATCATGAACACTGAAGCTTTCTTT.

The chain links TRBV20-1 to TRBJ1-6, with TRBD1 identical over 8 bases. V lost 4 bases to trimming and J lost 3 bases; unmatched junction nucleotides: 11. CDR1 is DFQATT, CDR2 SNEGSKA, per germline (reference sequence). This CDR3 has 17 residues. The CDR3 DNA reads as TGCAGTGCTAAAACCAAGACAGGGGAGGTCTATAATTCACCCCTCCACTTT. It codes for CSAKTKTGEVYNSPLHF.

This clonotype appeared a few times. The rearrangement joins TRBV6-1 to TRBJ2-2; TRBD2 agrees at 8 bases. CDR1 and CDR2 (germline): MNHNS, SASEGT. This CDR3 spans 16 amino acids. V shed 5 bases, J shed 2 bases, and the junction held 7 bases outside the gene matches. CDR3 amino acids: CASSPPGGSNTGELFF. For the CDR3, the DNA is TGTGCCAGCAGTCCGCCGGGAGGGTCCAACACCGGGGAGCTGTTTTTT.